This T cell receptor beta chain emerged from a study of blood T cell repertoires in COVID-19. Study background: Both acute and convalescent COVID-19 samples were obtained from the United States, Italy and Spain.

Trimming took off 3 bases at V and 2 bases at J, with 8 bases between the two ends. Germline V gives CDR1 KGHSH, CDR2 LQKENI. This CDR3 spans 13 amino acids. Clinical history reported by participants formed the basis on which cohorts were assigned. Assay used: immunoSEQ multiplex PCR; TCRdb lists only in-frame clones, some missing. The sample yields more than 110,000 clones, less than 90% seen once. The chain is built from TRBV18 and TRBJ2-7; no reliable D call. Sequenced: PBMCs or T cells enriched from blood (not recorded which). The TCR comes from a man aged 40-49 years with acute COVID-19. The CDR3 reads CASSPRDTYEQYF. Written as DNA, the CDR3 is TGTGCCAGCTCACCCCGTGACACCTACGAGCAGTACTTC. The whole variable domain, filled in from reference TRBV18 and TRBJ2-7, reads NAGVMQNPRHLVRRRGQEARLRCSPMKGHSHVYWYRQLPEEGLKFMVYLQKENIIDESGMPKERFSAEFPKEGPSILRIQQVVRGDSAAYFCASSPRDTYEQYFGPGTRLTVT.